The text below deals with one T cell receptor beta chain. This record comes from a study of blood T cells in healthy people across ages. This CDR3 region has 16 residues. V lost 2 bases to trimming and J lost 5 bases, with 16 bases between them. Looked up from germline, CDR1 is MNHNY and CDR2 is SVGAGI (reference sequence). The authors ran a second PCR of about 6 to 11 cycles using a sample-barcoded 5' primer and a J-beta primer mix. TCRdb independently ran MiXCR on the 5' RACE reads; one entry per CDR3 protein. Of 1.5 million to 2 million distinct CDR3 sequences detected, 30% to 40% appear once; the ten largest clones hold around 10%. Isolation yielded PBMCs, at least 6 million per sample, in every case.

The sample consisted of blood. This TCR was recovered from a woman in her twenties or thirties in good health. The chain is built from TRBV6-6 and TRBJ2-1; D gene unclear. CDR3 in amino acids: CASSYPDKRVDNEQFF. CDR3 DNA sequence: TGTGCCAGCAGTTACCCCGACAAAAGAGTGGACAATGAGCAGTTCTTC.